These 22 T cell receptor beta chains were all obtained from the same sample, sequenced in a study of blood T cell repertoires in COVID-19. Only in-frame clones appear in the TCRdb table, and some are missing; sequencing was by immunoSEQ multiplex PCR. The table shows around 130,000 clones, with roughly nine tenths occurring only once. The specimen was peripheral blood. The receptors were gathered from a man over 45 with active COVID-19.

The chain carries TRBV5-4 and TRBJ1-6; 7 nucleotides agree with TRBD1. The CDR3 loop spans 16 amino acids. CDR1 and CDR2 from the germline V gene are SGHNT and YYREEE (reference sequence). V lost 5 bases to trimming and J lost 2 bases; unmatched junction nucleotides: 7. The CDR3 sequence is CASSASRGTYNSPLHF. CDR3 DNA sequence: TGTGCCAGCAGTGCTAGCAGGGGGACCTATAATTCACCCCTCCACTTT.

The V and J genes are TRBV11-2 and TRBJ2-5, with D perhaps matching TRBD2 (6 bases). Germline CDR1 reads SGHAT; CDR2 reads FQNNGV. The length of the CDR3 is 15 residues. Deletions cut 1 base from V and 6 bases from J, with 15 bases between. For the CDR3, the DNA is TGTGCCAGCAGCTTAGCCCTGACTAGGCAGAAGACCCAGTACTTC. This sequence encodes CASSLALTRQKTQYF. Full variable domain (outside the CDR3, taken from reference TRBV11-2 and TRBJ2-5): EAGVAQSPRYKIIEKRQSVAFWCNPISGHATLYWYQQILGQGPKLLIQFQNNGVVDDSQLPKDRFSAERLKGVDSTLKIQPAKLEDSAVYLCASSLALTRQKTQYFGPGTRLLVL.

The chain links TRBV18 to TRBJ2-3, with 9 positions matching TRBD2. Looked up from germline, CDR1 is KGHSH and CDR2 is LQKENI. Trimming cost V 3 bases and J 4 bases; bases outside gene matches: 5. The CDR3 sequence is 15 residues long. The CDR3 protein is CASSPGSGRSDTQYF. The CDR3 nucleotides read TGTGCCAGCTCACCCGGGAGCGGGAGGTCAGATACGCAGTATTTT. The entire variable domain, with the rest obtained from reference TRBV18 and TRBJ2-3, is as follows: NAGVMQNPRHLVRRRGQEARLRCSPMKGHSHVYWYRQLPEEGLKFMVYLQKENIIDESGMPKERFSAEFPKEGPSILRIQQVVRGDSAAYFCASSPGSGRSDTQYFGPGTRLTVL.

The chain uses TRBV30 and TRBJ2-1; 8 positions agree with TRBD1. V lost 8 bases to trimming and J lost 0 bases; unmatched junction nucleotides: 6. This CDR3 comprises 14 residues. CDR1 is GTSNPN, CDR2 SVGIG, per germline (reference sequence). CDR3 coding DNA: TGTGCCCGAGGACAGGGCCTCTCCTACAATGAGCAGTTCTTC. This translates into CARGQGLSYNEQFF. Using reference TRBV30 and TRBJ2-1 for the parts outside the CDR3, the full variable domain is SQTIHQWPATLVQPVGSPLSLECTVEGTSNPNLYWYRQAAGRGLQLLFYSVGIGQISSEVPQNLSASRPQDRQFILSSKKLLLSDSGFYLCARGQGLSYNEQFFGPGTRLTVL.

This chain connects TRBV11-3 to TRBJ2-1, with 12 nucleotides matching TRBD2. Per the germline V gene, CDR1 is SGHNT and CDR2 is YENEEA. CDR3 length: 16 amino acids. V lost 1 base to trimming and J lost 4 bases; unmatched junction nucleotides: 2. CDR3 bases: TGTGCCAGCAGCTTAGGGACTAGCGGGGTTTACAATGAGCAGTTCTTC. It translates to CASSLGTSGVYNEQFF.

This chain connects TRBV5-5 to TRBJ2-7, with 7 nucleotides matching TRBD1. With V trimmed by 6 bases and J by 5 bases, 11 bases remained unmatched. The CDR3 extends over 14 amino acids. CDR1 and CDR2 from the germline V gene are SGHKS and YYEKEE (reference sequence). DNA of the CDR3: TGTGCCAGCACCCCGACAGGGCCCCCTCACGAGCAGTACTTC. It encodes CASTPTGPPHEQYF.

The chain is built from TRBV14 and TRBJ2-5; 10 bases are a match to TRBD1. Trimming cost V 5 bases and J 4 bases; bases outside gene matches: 13. The CDR3 consists of 17 residues. CDR1 and CDR2 (germline): SGHDN, FVKESK. The CDR3 sequence: CASSSRDRGWFGETQYF. The CDR3 DNA reads as TGTGCCAGCAGCAGTCGGGACAGGGGTTGGTTCGGAGAGACCCAGTACTTC.

V usage is TRBV19 and J usage is TRBJ2-1; a possible D gene is TRBD1 (6 bases). Germline V gene data show CDR1 as LNHDA and CDR2 as SQIVND (reference sequence). This CDR3 spans 15 amino acids. Trimming took off 5 bases at V and 0 bases at J, with 11 bases between the two ends. This chain's CDR3 is CASSPGDLSYNEQFF. The DNA for the CDR3 is TGTGCCAGTAGTCCAGGGGACCTCTCCTACAATGAGCAGTTCTTC.

The chain recombines TRBV6-6 with TRBJ2-5; no reliable D call. CDR3 length equals 14 residues. CDR1 is MNHNY, CDR2 SVGAGI, per germline (reference sequence). Deletions cut 4 bases from V and 3 bases from J, with 12 bases between. The CDR3 bases are TGTGCCAGCAGTTTCCCCCGATTAGAAGAGACCCAGTACTTC. Protein: CASSFPRLEETQYF.

The rearrangement uses TRBV19 and TRBJ2-7; 7 positions match TRBD1. This CDR3 is 16 amino acids long. The V and J ends lost 2 bases and 0 bases, in that order; junction bases with no gene match: 7. Germline CDR1 is LNHDA and CDR2 is SQIVND (reference sequence). The CDR3 nucleotides read TGTGCCAGTAGTATAAAACCCGGGACAGCCTCCTACGAGCAGTACTTC. Its translation is CASSIKPGTASYEQYF.

V and J are TRBV5-1 and TRBJ2-5; D is perhaps TRBD2 (6 bases). Trimming removed 5 bases at V and 0 bases at J, with 14 bases between. CDR1 SGHRS and CDR2 YFSETQ come from the germline V gene. The CDR3 runs 15 residues. The CDR3 region is CASSNVEGNQETQYF. The CDR3 nucleotides read TGCGCCAGCAGTAATGTGGAGGGCAACCAAGAGACCCAGTACTTC. Supplemented by reference TRBV5-1 and TRBJ2-5, the full variable domain reads KAGVTQTPRYLIKTRGQQVTLSCSPISGHRSVSWYQQTPGQGLQFLFEYFSETQRNKGNFPGRFSGRQFSNSRSEMNVSTLELGDSALYLCASSNVEGNQETQYFGPGTRLLVL.

The chain employs TRBV18 and TRBJ1-5; 8 bases match TRBD1. The CDR3 has 14 amino acids. V trimming: 3 bases; J trimming: 4 bases; junction bases outside the gene matches: 2. The germline gives CDR1 KGHSH, CDR2 LQKENI. CDR3 residues: CASSPRQGNQPQHF. In nucleotides, the CDR3 is TGTGCCAGCTCACCGCGACAGGGGAATCAGCCCCAGCATTTT.

V gene TRBV27 combines with J gene TRBJ2-1; 10 bases are a match to TRBD2. The CDR3 length is 16 residues. The germline V gene has CDR1 MNHEY and CDR2 SMNVEV (reference sequence). J gave up 5 bases and V 6 bases, and 10 bases lay outside the gene matches. Here the CDR3 reads CASSKITSGTHNEQFF. DNA for the CDR3: TGTGCCAGCAGCAAAATAACTAGCGGGACTCACAATGAGCAGTTCTTC.

There are a few counts of this clone. The V gene is TRBV4-1, the J gene TRBJ1-3; D perhaps matches TRBD1 (6 bases). The CDR3 runs 15 residues. Germline CDR1 MGHRA, CDR2 YSYEKL. V gave up 4 bases and J gave up 4 bases, with 14 bases separating them. In nucleotides, the CDR3 is TGCGCCAGCAGCCCCACCGGGACAAGGGGAAACACCATATATTTT. The encoded protein is CASSPTGTRGNTIYF.

The chain joins TRBV5-1 to TRBJ2-1, with 16 bases identical to TRBD2. This CDR3 contains 19 residues. With 5 bases clipped from V and 2 bases from J, the junction kept 10 bases outside the gene matches. Germline V gives CDR1 SGHRS, CDR2 YFSETQ. In DNA form, the CDR3 reads TGCGCCAGCAGGTCATCCGGGACTAGCGGGGGGGCCCCCTACAATGAGCAGTTCTTC. Residues: CASRSSGTSGGAPYNEQFF. Full variable domain (rest looked up from reference TRBV5-1 and TRBJ2-1): KAGVTQTPRYLIKTRGQQVTLSCSPISGHRSVSWYQQTPGQGLQFLFEYFSETQRNKGNFPGRFSGRQFSNSRSEMNVSTLELGDSALYLCASRSSGTSGGAPYNEQFFGPGTRLTVL.

This CDR3 is CASSQTGGFMYGYTF. Here the CDR3 DNA reads TGTGCCAGCAGCCAGACAGGGGGCTTTATGTATGGCTACACCTTC. The genes are TRBV3-1 (or the pseudogene TRBV3-2) and TRBJ1-2; TRBD1 matches at 10 bases. Germline CDR1 LGHDT, CDR2 YNNKEL (reference sequence). With V trimmed by 3 bases and J by 5 bases, 6 bases remained unmatched. The CDR3 has 15 amino acids.

DNA for the CDR3: TGTGCCAGCAGATTAACAGGGAGTTACGAGCAGTACTTC. Translated, it gives CASRLTGSYEQYF. V usage is TRBV12-3 or TRBV12-4 and J usage is TRBJ2-7; maybe TRBD1 (6 bases). The CDR3 runs 13 residues. Trimming shortened V by 6 bases and J by 4 bases, and 13 bases separated the two germline ends.

The chain uses TRBV5-1 and TRBJ1-4; no reliable D call. The CDR3 is 14 amino acids. The V gene lost 2 bases and the J gene lost 3 bases, with 8 bases spanning the gap. Germline V gene data show CDR1 as SGHRS and CDR2 as YFSETQ. CDR3 loop: CASSFGRSNEKLFF. DNA for the CDR3: TGCGCCAGCAGCTTCGGCAGGTCTAATGAAAAACTGTTTTTT.

The table lists this clone with a few counts. This chain joins TRBV30 and TRBJ2-3; maybe TRBD2 (6 bases). CDR1 is GTSNPN and CDR2 is SVGIG in the germline V gene (reference sequence). The V end was cut by 0 bases, the J end by 5 bases, with 21 bases between. There are 17 residues in the CDR3. CDR3 loop: CAWSVRVGGTFRDTQYF. CDR3 DNA sequence: TGTGCCTGGAGTGTACGTGTCGGCGGGACGTTCAGAGATACGCAGTATTTT. Full variable domain (outside the CDR3, taken from reference TRBV30 and TRBJ2-3): SQTIHQWPATLVQPVGSPLSLECTVEGTSNPNLYWYRQAAGRGLQLLFYSVGIGQISSEVPQNLSASRPQDRQFILSSKKLLLSDSGFYLCAWSVRVGGTFRDTQYFGPGTRLTVL.

V and J are TRBV18 and TRBJ2-3, with 14 bases identical to TRBD2. The CDR3 consists of 16 residues. The J segment lost 7 bases and the V segment lost 5 bases, leaving 8 bases of the junction unmatched. Germline assignment: CDR1 KGHSH and CDR2 LQKENI. CDR3 DNA: TGTGCCAGCTCAGCGGGGACTAGCGGGGGAGGCTATACGCAGTATTTT. This gives the protein CASSAGTSGGGYTQYF.

V and J are TRBV6-5 and TRBJ1-2; TRBD1 is a possible D gene (6 bases). The CDR3 totals 14 residues. Germline CDR1 and CDR2: MNHEY and SVGAGI. V lost 8 bases and J lost 4, with 17 bases in between. CDR3 region: CASCGRDRLYGYTF. In DNA form, the CDR3 reads TGTGCCAGCTGCGGGAGAGACAGGCTCTATGGCTACACCTTC.

This chain joins TRBV25-1 and TRBJ2-1, with D possibly matching TRBD1 (5 bases). The germline CDR1 and CDR2 sequences are MGHDK and SYGVNS. V was pared by 8 bases and J by 4 bases, with 21 bases between. CDR3 length: 16 residues. CDR3 loop: CASSQGAGIVYNEQFF. Here the CDR3 DNA reads TGTGCCAGCTCCCAAGGGGCAGGGATAGTATACAATGAGCAGTTCTTC.